These T cell receptor beta chains were read from a single sample in a study of regulatory and conventional T cells in RAG deficiency. Sequencing was performed with immunoSEQ multiplex PCR; in TCRdb, only in-frame clones are kept and a portion is missing. The sample records 5,500 to 8,500 clones, roughly 82% being singletons. These same records also appear under a second study, on regulatory T cells.

Material for sequencing was CD8+ T cells sorted from blood. The receptor source for this set is a human donor in good health. The CDR3 runs from the conserved cysteine through the conserved F or W. Each record gives: V gene, D gene, clone size, J gene, CDR3 protein, CDR3 DNA. D genes are given only for firm matches. Size values are once, few and many counts, or a class for expanded clones, and some rows have none.

TRBV13	.	.	TRBJ2-7	CASSSGRAYEQYF	TGTGCCAGCAGCTCGGGACGGGCCTACGAGCAGTACTTC
TRBV9	.	few	TRBJ2-7	CASSPGHRGEQYF	TGTGCCAGCAGCCCGGGACACCGGGGGGAGCAGTACTTC
TRBV25-1	TRBD1	.	TRBJ1-2	CASSEARDRGGYTF	TGTGCCAGCAGTGAAGCCCGGGACAGGGGTGGCTACACCTTC
TRBV27	TRBD1	once	TRBJ2-7	CASSAPDRREQYF	TGTGCCAGCAGTGCTCCGGACAGGAGGGAGCAGTACTTC
TRBV7-3	.	.	TRBJ2-3	CASSSTGSTDTQYF	TGTGCCAGCAGCTCCACAGGTAGCACAGATACGCAGTATTTT
TRBV30	.	.	TRBJ2-2	CAWSLNTGELFF	TGTGCCTGGAGTTTGAACACCGGGGAGCTGTTTTTT
TRBV7-9	.	few	TRBJ2-7	CASSTMRGEWYEQYF	TGTGCCAGCAGCACGATGCGGGGAGAGTGGTACGAGCAGTACTTC
TRBV19	.	.	TRBJ1-1	CASEQGNTEAFF	TGTGCCAGTGAACAGGGGAACACTGAAGCTTTCTTT
TRBV6-4	.	.	TRBJ1-1	CASSDGAEAFF	TGTGCCAGCAGTGACGGCGCTGAAGCTTTCTTT
TRBV18	.	.	TRBJ1-2	CASSPPDWQGRGYTF	TGTGCCAGCTCACCACCGGATTGGCAGGGACGGGGCTACACCTTC
TRBV5-1	.	.	TRBJ2-7	CASSSKTYEQYF	TGCGCCAGCAGCTCTAAGACCTACGAGCAGTACTTC
TRBV7-9	.	.	TRBJ2-1	CASSLRGEQFF	TGTGCCAGCAGCTTAAGGGGGGAGCAGTTCTTC
TRBV27	.	.	TRBJ2-3	CASSHSPADTQYF	TGTGCCAGCAGCCATAGCCCGGCGGATACGCAGTATTTT
TRBV28	.	.	TRBJ1-1	CASSHRGIGEAFF	TGTGCCAGCAGTCACCGTGGCATAGGCGAAGCTTTCTTT
TRBV5-8	.	.	TRBJ2-7	CASTNTRNEQYF	TGTGCCAGCACTAACACCCGAAACGAGCAGTACTTC
TRBV9	TRBD2	.	TRBJ2-3	CASSVGTSGVADTQYF	TGTGCCAGCAGCGTAGGGACTAGCGGGGTGGCAGATACGCAGTATTTT
TRBV9	.	.	TRBJ2-3	CASSVTLGADTQYF	TGTGCCAGCAGCGTAACTTTGGGGGCAGATACGCAGTATTTT
TRBV4-1	.	.	TRBJ2-7	CASSTGGGDEQYF	TGCGCCAGCAGCACAGGGGGAGGGGACGAGCAGTACTTC
TRBV30	TRBD1	.	TRBJ2-1	CAWSTIGTADEQFF	TGTGCCTGGAGCACAATCGGGACAGCCGATGAGCAGTTCTTC
TRBV6-1	.	once	TRBJ1-1	CASSEANPREDAFF	TGTGCCAGCAGTGAAGCGAACCCCAGGGAGGATGCTTTCTTT
TRBV9	TRBD1	.	TRBJ2-3	CASSGPSSETGGTDTQYF	TGTGCCAGCAGCGGCCCCAGTAGCGAGACAGGGGGCACAGATACGCAGTATTTT
TRBV28	TRBD2	.	TRBJ2-5	CAIVPLAGQETQYF	TGTGCCATCGTACCACTAGCGGGCCAAGAGACCCAGTACTTC
TRBV27	TRBD1	.	TRBJ2-7	CASSLDGRGPSSYEQYF	TGTGCCAGCAGTTTGGACGGTAGGGGGCCGAGCTCCTACGAGCAGTACTTC
TRBV11-1	.	.	TRBJ2-7	CASSLTMSPVVEQYF	TGTGCCAGCAGCTTAACGATGAGCCCAGTCGTAGAGCAGTACTTC
TRBV11-2	.	.	TRBJ2-7	CASSLAAGTLTYEQYF	TGTGCCAGCAGCTTAGCCGCCGGGACTTTGACCTACGAGCAGTACTTC
TRBV12-5	.	.	TRBJ2-7	CASGFPDSGNYEQYF	TGTGCTAGTGGTTTCCCGGACAGCGGGAACTACGAGCAGTACTTC
TRBV6-1	.	.	TRBJ2-7	CASSEAIFHEQYF	TGTGCCAGCAGTGAAGCGATCTTCCACGAGCAGTACTTC